The clone carrying this T cell receptor (beta chain) was found once. This specimen comes from a study of control samples from healthy donors and cancer patients. Sequenced by immunoSEQ multiplex PCR; TCRdb stores in-frame clones only, minus some. The sample consists of under 95,000 clones, more than 85% of them appearing once. The CDR3 consists of 15 residues. Trimming left V 0 bases short and J 5 bases short, with 15 bases between. Per germline, CDR1 SGHRS and CDR2 YFSETQ. The receptor was isolated from a woman aged 25 to 39 in good health. The sample consisted of blood. The chain couples TRBV5-1 to TRBJ2-7; D is possibly TRBD1 (5 bases). This CDR3 is CASSLAGLIYDEQYF. The CDR3 coding sequence is TGCGCCAGCAGCTTGGCAGGGTTAATCTACGACGAGCAGTACTTC.